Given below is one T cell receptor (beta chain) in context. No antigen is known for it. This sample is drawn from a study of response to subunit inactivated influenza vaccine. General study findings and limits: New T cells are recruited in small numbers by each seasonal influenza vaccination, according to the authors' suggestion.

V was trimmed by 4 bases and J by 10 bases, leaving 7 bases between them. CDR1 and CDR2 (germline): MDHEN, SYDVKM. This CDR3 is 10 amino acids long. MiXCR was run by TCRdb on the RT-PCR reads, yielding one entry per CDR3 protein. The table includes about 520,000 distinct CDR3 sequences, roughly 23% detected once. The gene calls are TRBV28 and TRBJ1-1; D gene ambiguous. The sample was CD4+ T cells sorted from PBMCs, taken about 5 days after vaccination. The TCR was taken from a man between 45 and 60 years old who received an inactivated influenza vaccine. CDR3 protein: CASSSRVAFF. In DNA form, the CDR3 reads TGTGCCAGCAGTTCGCGCGTAGCTTTCTTT.